This TCR beta chain was captured by sequencing in a study of blood T cell repertoires in COVID-19. Whole-study context: Donors in the United States, Italy and Spain gave samples during acute or convalescent COVID-19. In each case, the material was cDNA or gDNA derived from T cells, B-cell-depleted T cells, or PBMCs.

Authors' analysis steps: Counts of nucleated cells, estimated from reference gene primer amplification, were obtained. Sequenced by immunoSEQ multiplex PCR; TCRdb stores in-frame clones only, minus some. V and J calls and clone size are those listed in that table; D and trimming were worked out from the DNA. This table has 130,000 or so clones, approximately 84% appearing once. Trimming shortened V by 0 bases and J by 5 bases, and 19 bases separated the two germline ends. The CDR3 spans 17 residues. In germline, CDR1 is LGHDT, CDR2 YNNKEL (reference sequence). This receptor was taken from a woman older than 75 with acute or convalescent COVID-19. The chain carries TRBV3-1 (or the pseudogene TRBV3-2) and TRBJ1-2, with D possibly being TRBD1 (6 bases). What was sequenced was peripheral blood. In nucleotides, the CDR3 is TGTGCCAGCAGCCAAGAAAGGGGACCGGGACAAAGATATGGCTACACCTTC. Translation gives CASSQERGPGQRYGYTF.